Below, 20 T cell receptor beta chains from the same sample are listed, as sequenced in a study of CD8+CD57+ T cells in acquired aplastic anemia listed by TCRdb under 2018. Sequencing relied on an Illumina HiSeq 2000. Profiling of TCR beta VDJ combinations and CDR3 sequences used genomic DNA as the template. The public reads were run again by TCRdb, first through fastp at Q25 and then through MiXCR, and only productive beta chains were kept. Identical CDR3 protein sequences are pooled into one entry, listed with their most common genes and DNA. This sample has 250,000 to 350,000 distinct CDR3 sequences in its table, and approximately 57% of those were observed once. The top ten clonotypes cover 1% to 1.5% of the sample. The patients picked for sequencing were ones in whom flow cytometry had shown an expansion of CD8+CD57+ cells. Sequenced material: sorted CD4+, CD8+, or CD8+CD57+ T cells (not recorded which) from PBMCs. The receptors were gathered from a human donor with aplastic anemia.

The chain couples TRBV2 to TRBJ2-7; 8 bases line up with TRBD2. Germline V gene data show CDR1 as SNHLY and CDR2 as FYNNEI. V trimming: 11 bases; J trimming: 7 bases; junction bases outside the gene matches: 10. This CDR3 spans 12 amino acids. In nucleotides, the CDR3 is TGTGCCGGCCGCCGCAGCGGGAGAGAGCAGTACTTC. Protein: CAGRRSGREQYF.

This clonotype was seen ten or more times. V gene TRBV6-5 combines with J gene TRBJ1-1; D not resolved. The germline V and J ends were trimmed by 1 base and 3 bases, with 18 bases remaining between them. The V gene's germline CDR1 is MNHEY and CDR2 SVGAGI. The CDR3 runs 17 residues. CDR3 loop: CASSYFQRTVKDTEAFF. In DNA form, the CDR3 reads TGTGCCAGCAGTTACTTCCAACGTACGGTTAAGGACACTGAAGCTTTCTTT.

This chain joins TRBV29-1 and TRBJ2-3; possible D gene TRBD2, 6 bases. This CDR3 region has 14 residues. V was cut by 6 bases and J by 0 bases, with 13 bases left in between. Germline CDR1 and CDR2: SQVTM and ANQGSEA. CDR3 protein: CSVEGGWSTDTQYF. The DNA of the CDR3 is TGCAGCGTGGAGGGCGGGTGGAGCACAGATACGCAGTATTTT.

CDR3 nucleotide sequence: TGCGCCAGCAGCCGCGGTGCCGGAGGAGTCAATGAGCAGTTCTTC. The encoded protein is CASSRGAGGVNEQFF. The chain couples TRBV5-1 to TRBJ2-1; tentative D call: TRBD2 (5 bases). CDR3 size: 15 residues. The V gene's germline CDR1 is SGHRS and CDR2 YFSETQ. V dropped 4 bases and J dropped 6 bases, with 17 bases sitting between them. Using reference TRBV5-1 and TRBJ2-1 for the parts outside the CDR3, the full variable domain is KAGVTQTPRYLIKTRGQQVTLSCSPISGHRSVSWYQQTPGQGLQFLFEYFSETQRNKGNFPGRFSGRQFSNSRSEMNVSTLELGDSALYLCASSRGAGGVNEQFFGPGTRLTVL.

The chain couples TRBV7-9 to TRBJ2-7, with D possibly matching TRBD2 (6 bases). Germline CDR1 reads SEHNR; CDR2 reads FQNEAQ (reference sequence). Trimming removed 5 bases from V and 0 bases from J, with 17 bases in between. The length of the CDR3 is 16 residues. The CDR3 DNA reads as TGTGCCAGCAGCCGAGGACTAACGGGTAGCTCCTACGAGCAGTACTTC. Amino acids: CASSRGLTGSSYEQYF.

CDR3 sequence reads: CASSPVQGTSPLHF. CDR3 nucleotides: TGTGCCAGCAGCCCAGTACAGGGAACTTCACCCCTCCACTTT. The genes are TRBV7-9 and TRBJ1-6, with D tentatively TRBD1 (6 bases). There are 14 residues in the CDR3. Trimming took 5 bases from V and 9 from J, leaving 14 bases between them. CDR1 is SEHNR and CDR2 is FQNEAQ in the germline V gene (reference sequence).

At least ten counts were recorded for this clonotype. V usage is TRBV7-9 and J usage is TRBJ1-4; D call uncertain. This CDR3 has 14 amino acids. The germline V and J ends were trimmed by 10 bases and 11 bases, with 23 bases remaining between them. The germline CDR1 and CDR2 sequences are SEHNR and FQNEAQ (reference sequence). The CDR3 reads CATERAASADKLFF. CDR3 nucleotide sequence: TGTGCCACCGAAAGGGCCGCGTCGGCCGACAAACTGTTTTTT.

This clonotype showed up just a few times. This sequence joins TRBV29-1 and TRBJ2-3; D unresolved. Per germline, CDR1 SQVTM and CDR2 ANQGSEA. This CDR3 has 14 amino acids. V gave up 1 base and J gave up 1 base, with 9 bases separating them. The CDR3 loop is CSVEGTPRTDTQYF. The DNA for the CDR3 is TGCAGCGTTGAAGGGACCCCCCGCACAGATACGCAGTATTTT.

This clonotype was detected a few times. This chain connects TRBV24-1 to TRBJ2-2; the match to TRBD1 covers 8 bases. V gave up 9 bases and J gave up 1 base; unmatched junction bases: 0. The length of the CDR3 is 13 residues. CDR1 is KGHDR, CDR2 SFDVKD, per germline. The CDR3 DNA is TGTGCCACCGGGACAGGGAACACCGGGGAGCTGTTTTTT. It yields the protein CATGTGNTGELFF.

The V and J genes are TRBV20-1 and TRBJ2-7; D is perhaps TRBD1 or TRBD2 (5 bases each). Trimming left V 6 bases short and J 3 bases short, with 15 bases between. This CDR3 spans 13 amino acids. Germline CDR1 and CDR2: DFQATT and SNEGSKA (reference sequence). In DNA, the CDR3 is TGCAGTGCGCCGTCGAAGGGGAGCTACGAGCAGTACTTC. Its translation: CSAPSKGSYEQYF.

V gene TRBV29-1 combines with J gene TRBJ1-1; D not certain. Between the trimmed V and J ends, which lost 3 bases and 1 base, there was a span of 6 bases. The CDR3 runs to 12 residues. The germline V gene encodes CDR1 SQVTM and CDR2 ANQGSEA. CDR3 nucleotides: TGCAGCGTTGATCTCCGGAACACTGAAGCTTTCTTT. Translating it yields CSVDLRNTEAFF.

The V gene is TRBV6-4, the J gene TRBJ1-2, with D maybe TRBD1 (6 bases). Germline CDR1 MRHNA, CDR2 SNTAGT. There are 13 residues in the CDR3. V was shortened by 6 bases and J by 6 bases, with 14 bases between the two germline ends. This CDR3 is CASSPQQGHGYTF. The CDR3 bases are TGTGCCAGCAGCCCTCAACAGGGACATGGCTACACCTTC.

A note on this clonotype: A junction boundary mismatches the germline segment, possibly from a read error. V is TRBV10-2 and J is TRBJ2-7; TRBD2 aligns across 7 bases. Looked up from germline, CDR1 is WSHSY and CDR2 is SAAADI. This CDR3 is 14 amino acids long. In DNA form, the CDR3 reads TGTGCCAGCAGTGGGGGGGAAAGCTCCTACGAGCAGTACTTC. Translation: CASSGGESSYEQYF.

The gene calls are TRBV7-8 and TRBJ2-7, with a tentative D call TRBD2 (5 bases). The length of the CDR3 is 15 residues. Trimming pared 1 base from V and 0 bases from J, leaving 10 bases between. The germline V gene has CDR1 SGHVS and CDR2 FQNEAQ. DNA of the CDR3: TGTGCCAGCAGCTTAGTCGGGGAGAGCTCCTACGAGCAGTACTTC. Amino acid sequence: CASSLVGESSYEQYF.

The table lists this clonotype with many counts. The J gene is TRBJ2-3, the V gene TRBV29-1; 8 bases align to TRBD1. Germline values: CDR1 SQVTM, CDR2 ANQGSEA. Trimming cost V 2 bases and J 6 bases; bases outside gene matches: 4. CDR3 length equals 13 residues. CDR3 amino acids: CSVEKTGADTQYF. CDR3 nucleotides: TGCAGCGTTGAAAAGACAGGGGCCGATACGCAGTATTTT.

The V call is TRBV15, the J call TRBJ1-6; 11 positions match TRBD1. This CDR3 has 16 residues. With V trimmed by 2 bases and J by 9 bases, 6 bases remained unmatched. CDR1 and CDR2 (germline): LNHNV, YYDKDF (reference sequence). The CDR3 sequence is CATSRWVGTGGSPLHF. The CDR3 nucleotides read TGTGCCACCAGCAGATGGGTGGGGACAGGGGGTTCACCCCTCCACTTT.

This clonotype has a count of ten or more. The rearrangement uses TRBV5-4 and TRBJ1-6; 9 nucleotides agree with TRBD1. Per the germline V gene, CDR1 is SGHNT and CDR2 is YYREEE (reference sequence). This CDR3 has 14 amino acids. Trimming cost V 3 bases and J 7 bases; bases outside gene matches: 2. The DNA for the CDR3 is TGTGCCAGCAGCTGGACAGGGGAAAATTCACCCCTCCACTTT. Protein sequence: CASSWTGENSPLHF.

The V call is TRBV15, the J call TRBJ2-7; TRBD2 matches at 10 bases. This CDR3 spans 15 amino acids. Germline lookup yields CDR1 LNHNV and CDR2 YYDKDF (reference sequence). V shed 1 base, J shed 2 bases, and the junction held 2 bases outside the gene matches. The CDR3 loop reads CATSRGGTSAYEQYF. The DNA of the CDR3 is TGTGCCACCAGCAGAGGTGGGACTAGCGCCTACGAGCAGTACTTC.

The chain carries TRBV7-2 and TRBJ2-7; the D is unclear. The germline V gene encodes CDR1 SGHTA and CDR2 FQGNSA. With 6 bases removed from V and 6 bases from J, the gap between germline ends came to 12 bases. This CDR3 region has 12 residues. CDR3 nucleotide sequence: TGTGCCAGCAGGGATGGGTTATCCGAGCAGTACTTC. Translation gives CASRDGLSEQYF.

The chain uses TRBV10-3 and TRBJ2-2, with 12 bases identical to TRBD2. The CDR3 spans 16 residues. Germline CDR1 ENHRY, CDR2 SYGVKD. J gave up 2 bases and V 6 bases, and 4 bases lay outside the gene matches. The CDR3 DNA reads TGTGCCATCAGACTAGCGGGGGGCCTAAACACCGGGGAGCTGTTTTTT. Protein product: CAIRLAGGLNTGELFF.